The next 6 T cell receptor beta chains were all read from a single sample in a study of T-cell reconstitution after alpha-beta-depleted transplantation in children. Unique molecular identifiers featured in how the TCRbeta library was prepared. Using its own MiXCR run on the PCR reads, TCRdb lists one record per CDR3 protein. The data contain fewer than 550,000 distinct CDR3 sequences, 11% of them singletons. The sequences come from PBMCs from the stem cell graft donor, collected from the stem cell graft. These receptors were obtained from a human donor who donated a stem cell graft to a child with acute myeloid leukemia.

The chain carries TRBV5-4 and TRBJ2-1; D uncertain. Trimming stripped 0 bases from V and 0 bases from J, with 7 bases between. The CDR3 totals 15 residues. The germline gives CDR1 SGHNT, CDR2 YYREEE (reference sequence). Here the CDR3 DNA reads TGTGCCAGCAGCTTGGAGGTCTTCTCCTACAATGAGCAGTTCTTC. Its translation: CASSLEVFSYNEQFF.

This clonotype was found a few times. The chain has TRBV3-1 and TRBJ2-5; 7 bases match TRBD2. The CDR3 has 12 residues. V shed 7 bases and J 5 bases; nucleotides not matched to a gene: 4. Looked up from germline, CDR1 is LGHDT and CDR2 is YNNKEL (reference sequence). CDR3 protein: CASTNGGETQYF. CDR3 DNA: TGTGCCAGCACTAACGGGGGGGAGACCCAGTACTTC.

This clonotype appeared many times. The chain carries TRBV7-3 and TRBJ2-3, with TRBD1 identical over 7 bases. V lost 6 bases, J lost 1 base, and 4 bases stayed unmatched. This CDR3 has 14 amino acids. Germline CDR1 SGHTA, CDR2 FQGTGA. The CDR3 DNA reads TGTGCCAGCAGTAGGGGGCAGGGCACAGATACGCAGTATTTT. Its protein is CASSRGQGTDTQYF.

DNA of the CDR3: TGTGCCAGCAGTTTAGCGCTGGGGGGGAATAGCAATCAGCCCCAGCATTTT. Amino acid sequence: CASSLALGGNSNQPQHF. The chain links TRBV12-3 or TRBV12-4 to TRBJ1-5; the D gene is possibly TRBD1 (5 bases). The CDR3 has 17 amino acids. Trimming took off 0 bases at V and 0 bases at J, with 12 bases between the two ends.

Only a few counts were recorded for this clonotype. The chain couples TRBV29-1 to TRBJ1-2; TRBD1 might be the D (6 bases). The CDR3 covers 13 residues. Germline loops: CDR1 SQVTM, CDR2 ANQGSEA. Trimming pared 3 bases from V and 4 bases from J, leaving 12 bases between. The CDR3 DNA is TGCAGCGTTGATCGGGGGCGACTCTATGGCTACACCTTC. Protein sequence: CSVDRGRLYGYTF.

The chain is built from TRBV7-9 and TRBJ1-6; 9 bases match TRBD1. The germline V gene has CDR1 SEHNR and CDR2 FQNEAQ (reference sequence). With V trimmed by 5 bases and J by 9 bases, 8 bases remained unmatched. The CDR3 loop spans 15 amino acids. The CDR3, as DNA: TGTGCCAGCAGCGGCCGGGACAGGGAGGGTTCACCCCTCCACTTT. Translating gives CASSGRDREGSPLHF.